A single sample gave rise to the 20 T cell receptor beta chains below, sequenced in a study of blood T cell repertoires in COVID-19. Clones were read by immunoSEQ multiplex PCR, and TCRdb kept only the in-frame ones, dropping some. The repertoire holds 300,000 to 350,000 clones, over 75% seen once, with under 6% in the top ten. The sequenced sample was PBMCs or T cells enriched from blood (not recorded which). These receptors all stem from a man aged 25-45 years who had recovered from COVID-19.

This sequence joins TRBV3-1 (or the pseudogene TRBV3-2) and TRBJ2-7, with TRBD2 matching over 12 bases. CDR1 and CDR2 from the germline V gene are LGHDT and YNNKEL (reference sequence). The CDR3 contains 14 residues. With V trimmed by 5 bases and J by 4 bases, 3 bases remained unmatched. CDR3 sequence: CASSDGLAGYEQYF. For the CDR3, the DNA is TGTGCCAGCAGCGATGGACTAGCGGGGTACGAGCAGTACTTC.

J is TRBJ2-7 and V is TRBV19; 9 bases match TRBD1. The V gene's germline CDR1 is LNHDA and CDR2 SQIVND (reference sequence). The V segment lost 3 bases and the J segment 2 bases; nucleotides outside the gene matches: 5. This CDR3 has 15 amino acids. DNA of the CDR3: TGTGCCAGTAGTATCGGGGGACAGGGAACCTACGAGCAGTACTTC. Translation: CASSIGGQGTYEQYF.

This clone has only a few counts. V gene TRBV18 combines with J gene TRBJ2-7, with D maybe TRBD2 (6 bases). The CDR3 extends over 15 amino acids. V was cut by 2 bases and J by 5 bases, with 16 bases left in between. In germline, CDR1 is KGHSH, CDR2 LQKENI. The CDR3 DNA reads TGTGCCAGCTCACCAAGAGCGGCTAGCGACCACGAGCAGTACTTC. It specifies CASSPRAASDHEQYF.

The CDR3 region is CASRGRGDMNTEAFF. The CDR3 DNA follows: TGCGCCAGCAGGGGCAGGGGGGACATGAACACTGAAGCTTTCTTT. This rearrangement joins TRBV5-1 to TRBJ1-1; TRBD1 agrees at 7 bases. The CDR3 loop spans 15 amino acids. Germline CDR1 and CDR2: SGHRS and YFSETQ. J gave up 0 bases and V 5 bases, and 7 bases lay outside the gene matches.

In nucleotides, the CDR3 is TGTGCCAGCAGTTCGGGGACTACAACTAAAGAGACCCAGTACTTC. Translated, it gives CASSSGTTTKETQYF. The chain couples TRBV9 to TRBJ2-5; 7 bases fit TRBD2. Trimming took 5 bases from V and 3 from J; bases not matched to a gene: 10. Germline V gene sequence: CDR1 SGDLS, CDR2 YYNGEE. The CDR3 sequence is 15 residues long. The full variable domain, in which reference TRBV9 and TRBJ2-5 provide the parts outside the CDR3, is DSGVTQTPKHLITATGQRVTLRCSPRSGDLSVYWYQQSLDQGLQFLIQYYNGEERAKGNILERFSAQQFPDLHSELNLSSLELGDSALYFCASSSGTTTKETQYFGPGTRLLVL.

This chain links TRBV2 with TRBJ1-2; D is perhaps TRBD1 (6 bases). Germline CDR1 SNHLY, CDR2 FYNNEI. The CDR3 length is 13 residues. V was clipped by 6 bases and J by 6 bases, with 14 bases between them. CDR3 sequence reads: CASRETNRDGYTF. The CDR3 coding sequence is TGTGCCAGCAGAGAGACTAACAGGGATGGCTACACCTTC. Filled out from reference TRBV2 and TRBJ1-2, the complete variable domain reads EPEVTQTPSHQVTQMGQEVILRCVPISNHLYFYWYRQILGQKVEFLVSFYNNEISEKSEIFDDQFSVERPDGSNFTLKIRSTKLEDSAMYFCASRETNRDGYTFGSGTRLTVV.

The table lists this clone with a few counts. Within the sample, other DNA sequences also encode this same CDR3. The V and J genes are TRBV30 and TRBJ2-7; D possibly corresponds to TRBD2 (6 bases). Germline CDR1 is GTSNPN and CDR2 is SVGIG (reference sequence). CDR3 length: 11 amino acids. Trimming shortened V by 3 bases and J by 4 bases, and 7 bases separated the two germline ends. The CDR3 spells CAWSGGYEQYF. CDR3 nucleotide sequence: TGTGCCTGGAGCGGAGGGTACGAGCAGTACTTC. The full variable domain, rest sourced from reference TRBV30 and TRBJ2-7, is SQTIHQWPATLVQPVGSPLSLECTVEGTSNPNLYWYRQAAGRGLQLLFYSVGIGQISSEVPQNLSASRPQDRQFILSSKKLLLSDSGFYLCAWSGGYEQYFGPGTRLTVT.

The rearrangement links TRBV30 to TRBJ2-7; unclear D gene. Trimming removed 5 bases at V and 0 bases at J, with 17 bases between. Germline V gene sequence: CDR1 GTSNPN, CDR2 SVGIG (reference sequence). The CDR3 totals 15 residues. For the CDR3, the DNA is TGTGCCTGGGGCCCCGGCGTTTCTAGCTCCTACGAGCAGTACTTC. Translated, it gives CAWGPGVSSSYEQYF. Full variable domain (rest looked up from reference TRBV30 and TRBJ2-7): SQTIHQWPATLVQPVGSPLSLECTVEGTSNPNLYWYRQAAGRGLQLLFYSVGIGQISSEVPQNLSASRPQDRQFILSSKKLLLSDSGFYLCAWGPGVSSSYEQYFGPGTRLTVT.

V is TRBV27 and J is TRBJ2-2; maybe TRBD1 (6 bases). Germline CDR1 is MNHEY and CDR2 is SMNVEV (reference sequence). This CDR3 region has 18 residues. V lost 5 bases, J lost 0 bases, and 19 bases lay in between. The CDR3 here is CASSPHHRASTNTGELFF. As DNA, the CDR3 is TGTGCCAGCAGTCCCCATCACAGGGCTAGTACGAACACCGGGGAGCTGTTTTTT.

The genes are TRBV28 and TRBJ1-3; maybe TRBD1 (6 bases). Germline CDR1 MDHEN, CDR2 SYDVKM. The CDR3 covers 15 residues. V was shortened by 6 bases and J by 0 bases, with 12 bases between the two germline ends. The chain's CDR3 is CASRQQGGSGNTIYF. CDR3 DNA: TGTGCCAGCAGGCAACAGGGTGGCTCTGGAAACACCATATATTTT.

This chain uses TRBV6-5 with TRBJ2-1; D ambiguous. The CDR3 sequence is 15 residues long. The germline V gene has CDR1 MNHEY and CDR2 SVGAGI. Trimming stripped 0 bases from V and 5 bases from J, with 11 bases between. In nucleotides, the CDR3 is TGTGCCAGCAGTTACTCTTACTCCGTTCACAATGAGCAGTTCTTC. Translating it yields CASSYSYSVHNEQFF.

The chain uses TRBV7-9 and TRBJ1-2; 9 bases agree with TRBD1. The V gene end was trimmed by 0 bases and the J gene end by 4 bases; junction bases not matched to a gene: 12. The CDR3 spans 18 residues. Germline V gene sequence: CDR1 SEHNR, CDR2 FQNEAQ (reference sequence). The CDR3, as DNA: TGTGCCAGCAGCTTAGCCCATAACTACAGGGGGCTCGGCTATGGCTACACCTTC. Its translation is CASSLAHNYRGLGYGYTF.

This clone was recorded a few times. This chain connects TRBV7-3 to TRBJ1-3; tentatively, D is TRBD1 (6 bases). V lost 1 base and J 4 bases, leaving 17 bases between the germline ends. This CDR3 region has 17 residues. Germline loops: CDR1 SGHTA, CDR2 FQGTGA. The CDR3 is CASSLILRGLEGNTIYF. Written as DNA, the CDR3 is TGTGCCAGCAGCTTAATTTTGCGGGGGCTAGAAGGAAACACCATATATTTT.

This chain joins TRBV5-1 and TRBJ1-3; D gene ambiguous. CDR3 length: 16 amino acids. The germline V and J ends were trimmed by 0 bases and 4 bases, with 14 bases remaining between them. Per germline, CDR1 SGHRS and CDR2 YFSETQ. The CDR3 loop reads CASSLGHSSGGNTIYF. DNA of the CDR3: TGCGCCAGCAGCTTGGGACATTCCTCCGGCGGAAACACCATATATTTT.

The count of this clone is one. The chain recombines TRBV4-2 with TRBJ1-4; D is ambiguous. The V end was cut by 3 bases, the J end by 0 bases, with 8 bases between. This CDR3 is built from 15 residues. The V gene's germline CDR1 is LGHNA and CDR2 YNFKEQ. The CDR3 DNA sequence: TGTGCCAGCAGCCAGGACGGGGCAACTAATGAAAAACTGTTTTTT. It is translated as CASSQDGATNEKLFF.

The chain is built from TRBV28 and TRBJ1-3; D call uncertain. The germline V gene has CDR1 MDHEN and CDR2 SYDVKM. V was shortened by 6 bases and J by 0 bases, with 18 bases between the two germline ends. The CDR3 runs 17 residues. The CDR3 region is CASSLGLAPHSGNTIYF. The CDR3 DNA is TGTGCCAGCAGCTTAGGTCTAGCCCCCCACTCTGGAAACACCATATATTTT.

The rearrangement joins TRBV24-1 to TRBJ1-5; TRBD1 matches 10 bases. The CDR3 runs 18 residues. Per the germline V gene, CDR1 is KGHDR and CDR2 is SFDVKD. V trimming: 4 bases; J trimming: 2 bases; junction bases outside the gene matches: 10. This CDR3 reads CATSEGTGALFGNQPQHF. The CDR3 DNA follows: TGTGCCACCAGTGAAGGGACAGGGGCGCTTTTTGGCAATCAGCCCCAGCATTTT.

This chain links TRBV10-3 with TRBJ2-2; D unclear. The germline V gene has CDR1 ENHRY and CDR2 SYGVKD. Trimming shortened V by 3 bases and J by 0 bases, and 5 bases separated the two germline ends. CDR3 length: 14 amino acids. The CDR3 is CAISDSANTGELFF. Written as DNA, the CDR3 is TGTGCCATCAGTGACAGCGCGAACACCGGGGAGCTGTTTTTT.

The DNA of the CDR3 is TGTGCCAGCAGGGGCTGGGACAGGGGACAAGAAAAACTGTTTTTT. The encoded protein is CASRGWDRGQEKLFF. This sequence joins TRBV2 and TRBJ1-4; 10 nucleotides match TRBD1. Germline values: CDR1 SNHLY, CDR2 FYNNEI. The CDR3 is 15 residues long. V lost 6 bases and J lost 8; bases outside the gene matches: 9. Supplemented by reference TRBV2 and TRBJ1-4, the full variable domain reads EPEVTQTPSHQVTQMGQEVILRCVPISNHLYFYWYRQILGQKVEFLVSFYNNEISEKSEIFDDQFSVERPDGSNFTLKIRSTKLEDSAMYFCASRGWDRGQEKLFFGSGTQLSVL.

The chain links TRBV5-1 to TRBJ2-7; 9 positions match TRBD1. Germline assignment: CDR1 SGHRS and CDR2 YFSETQ. With V trimmed by 3 bases and J by 0 bases, 10 bases remained unmatched. The CDR3 extends over 17 amino acids. The CDR3 nucleotides are TGCGCCAGCAGCTCCGCGATCCGGGACAGGGACTCCTACGAGCAGTACTTC. As protein: CASSSAIRDRDSYEQYF.